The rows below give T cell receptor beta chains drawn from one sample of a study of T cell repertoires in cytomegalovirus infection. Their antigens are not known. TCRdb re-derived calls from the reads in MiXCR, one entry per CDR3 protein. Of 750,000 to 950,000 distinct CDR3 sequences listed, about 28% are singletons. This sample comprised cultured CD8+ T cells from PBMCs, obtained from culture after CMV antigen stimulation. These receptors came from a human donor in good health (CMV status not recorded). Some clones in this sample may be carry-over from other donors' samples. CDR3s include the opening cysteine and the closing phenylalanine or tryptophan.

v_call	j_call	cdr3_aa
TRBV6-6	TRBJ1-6	CASSPGGGQTDFGDNSPLHF
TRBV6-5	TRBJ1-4	CASRTIGTGDEKLFF
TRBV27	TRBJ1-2	CATRRDYGYTF
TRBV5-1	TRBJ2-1	CASSLGLAGEDEQFF
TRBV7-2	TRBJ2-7	CASSNGRQGGTYEQYF
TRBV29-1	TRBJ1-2	CSVEDRVNYGYTF
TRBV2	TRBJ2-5	CASSEGTGAGETQYF
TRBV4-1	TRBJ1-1	CASSQQGVGTEAFF
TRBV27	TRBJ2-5	CASSLAPPAETQYF
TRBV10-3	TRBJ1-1	CAIRDSLNTEAFF
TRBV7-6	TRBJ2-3	CASSPLSGGAPTDTQYF
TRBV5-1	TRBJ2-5	CASSLNPWGGDETQYF
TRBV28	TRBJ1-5	CASSDPGNQPQHF
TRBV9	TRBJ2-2	CASSVGVSLTELFF
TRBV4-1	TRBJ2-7	CASSQGWGALDYEQYF
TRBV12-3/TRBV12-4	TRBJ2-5	CASSTGYQETQYF
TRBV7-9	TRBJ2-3	CASSLPRGQVLITDTQYF
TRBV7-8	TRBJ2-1	CASSLDGDEQFF
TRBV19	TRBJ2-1	CASSILPGGVIHEQFF
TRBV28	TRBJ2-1	CASSLSSGMGREQFF
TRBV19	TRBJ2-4	CASSPHGKGLGAKNIQYF
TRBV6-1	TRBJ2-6	CASRKNHRLQSGANVLTF
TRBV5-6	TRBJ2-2	CASSQGIGELFF
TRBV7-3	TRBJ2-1	CASSLKGGLHNEQFF
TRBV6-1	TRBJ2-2	CASSGSGLRYENTGELFF
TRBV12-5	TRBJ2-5	CASGLTRDTRSPKRGWETQYF
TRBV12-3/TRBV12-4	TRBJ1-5	CASNLDRQPQHF
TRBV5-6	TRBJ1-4	CASSLWDQGIYNEKLFF
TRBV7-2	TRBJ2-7	CASSLISVSSYEQYF
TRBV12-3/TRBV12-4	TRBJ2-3	CASSFGIGASTDTQYF
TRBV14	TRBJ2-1	CASSQDIFRTRDDDEQFF
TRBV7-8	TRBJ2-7	CASSLPGTRVRYEQYF
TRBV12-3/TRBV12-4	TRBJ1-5	CASSLGHPNQPQHF
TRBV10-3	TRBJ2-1	CAISEPGLAGYNEQFF
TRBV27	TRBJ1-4	CASTSTTVRGEKLFF
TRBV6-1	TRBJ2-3	CASSCQLAGGNTQYF
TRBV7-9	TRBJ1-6	CASSLTDRGLGSPLHF
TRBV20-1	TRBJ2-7	CSARGDPDPHEQYF
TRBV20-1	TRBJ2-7	CSAPLKQGGYEQYF
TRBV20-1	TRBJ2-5	CSARRGLRETQYF
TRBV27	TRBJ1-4	CASSRDNEKLFF
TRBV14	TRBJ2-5	CASMVAGTQETQYF
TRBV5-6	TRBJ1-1	CASSYGGGSMVTFF
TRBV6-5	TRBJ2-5	CASSYLGATGPQETQYF
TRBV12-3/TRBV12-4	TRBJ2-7	CASALGGGEQYF